This TCR beta chain was obtained from a study of blood T cell repertoires in COVID-19. Study overall: COVID-19 samples, acute and convalescent, were from the United States, Italy and Spain. Sample material is recorded as cDNA or gDNA derived from T cells, B-cell-depleted T cells, or PBMCs.

Per the original data handling: Estimation of nucleated cell counts relied on the amplification of reference gene primers. Profiling relied on immunoSEQ multiplex PCR, and the TCRdb table lists in-frame clones only, not all of them. V and J calls and clone size come straight from that table; D and trimming were deduced from the DNA. The repertoire has 150,000 to 200,000 clones, around 80% of them found once; the top ten carry about 11%. CDR1 is SGHDT and CDR2 is YYEEEE in the germline V gene. This CDR3 comprises 17 residues. The V segment lost 1 base and the J segment 4 bases; nucleotides outside the gene matches: 11.

The TCR originated in a man aged 50-59 years who had recovered from COVID-19. This chain uses TRBV5-6 with TRBJ1-2; 9 nucleotides line up with TRBD1. The specimen was PBMCs or T cells enriched from blood (not recorded which). CDR3 sequence: CASSLPQGAGKSYGYTF. DNA for the CDR3: TGTGCCAGCAGCTTGCCACAGGGGGCGGGAAAAAGCTATGGCTACACCTTC.